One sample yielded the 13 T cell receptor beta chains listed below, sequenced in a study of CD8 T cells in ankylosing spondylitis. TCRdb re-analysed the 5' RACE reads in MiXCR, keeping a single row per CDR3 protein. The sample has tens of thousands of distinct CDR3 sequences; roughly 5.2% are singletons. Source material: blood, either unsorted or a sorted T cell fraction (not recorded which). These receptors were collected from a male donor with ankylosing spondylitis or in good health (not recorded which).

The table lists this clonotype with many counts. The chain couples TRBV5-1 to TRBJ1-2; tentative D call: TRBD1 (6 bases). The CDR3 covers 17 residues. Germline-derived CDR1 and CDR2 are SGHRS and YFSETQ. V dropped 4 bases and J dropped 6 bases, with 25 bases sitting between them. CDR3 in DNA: TGCGCCAGCAGCCGCGGGTCGGGGATCCAAGGGGGAGATGGCTACACCTTC. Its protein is CASSRGSGIQGGDGYTF.

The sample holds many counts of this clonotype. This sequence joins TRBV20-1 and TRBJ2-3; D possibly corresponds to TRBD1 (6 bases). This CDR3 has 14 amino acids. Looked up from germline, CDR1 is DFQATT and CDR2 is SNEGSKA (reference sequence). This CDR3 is CRAESGTQTDTQYF. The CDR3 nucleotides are TGCAGAGCCGAATCCGGGACACAAACAGATACGCAGTATTTT.

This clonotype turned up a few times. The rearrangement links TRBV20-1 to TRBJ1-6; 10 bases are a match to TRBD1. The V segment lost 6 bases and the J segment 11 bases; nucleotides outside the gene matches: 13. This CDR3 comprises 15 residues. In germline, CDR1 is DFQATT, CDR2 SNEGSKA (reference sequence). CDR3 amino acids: CSANQPGQGRTPLHF. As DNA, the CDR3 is TGCAGTGCCAATCAGCCGGGACAGGGGAGAACACCCCTCCACTTT.

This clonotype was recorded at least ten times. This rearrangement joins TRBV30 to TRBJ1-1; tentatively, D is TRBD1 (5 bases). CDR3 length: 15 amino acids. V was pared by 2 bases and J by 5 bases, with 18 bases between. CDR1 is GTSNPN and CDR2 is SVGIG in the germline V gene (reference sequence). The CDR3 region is CAWSRPAGGWTEAFF. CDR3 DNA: TGTGCCTGGAGTCGCCCCGCGGGGGGGTGGACTGAAGCTTTCTTT.

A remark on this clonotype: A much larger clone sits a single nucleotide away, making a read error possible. The CDR3 here is CCARPRDRGHRTAELFF. The CDR3 coding sequence is TGCTGTGCTAGGCCACGGGACAGGGGGCATCGTACCGCGGAGCTGTTTTTT. The chain links TRBV20-1 to TRBJ2-2, with TRBD1 identical over 12 bases. The CDR3 length is 17 residues. CDR1 and CDR2 from the germline V gene are DFQATT and SNEGSKA (reference sequence).

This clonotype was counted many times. The CDR3: CSARGDILETELFF. As DNA, the CDR3 is TGCAGTGCTAGAGGGGACATTCTGGAAACTGAGCTGTTTTTT. The chain couples TRBV20-1 to TRBJ2-2; D is possibly TRBD1 (6 bases). Looked up from germline, CDR1 is DFQATT and CDR2 is SNEGSKA (reference sequence). Trimming stripped 1 base from V and 11 bases from J, with 17 bases between. The length of the CDR3 is 14 residues.

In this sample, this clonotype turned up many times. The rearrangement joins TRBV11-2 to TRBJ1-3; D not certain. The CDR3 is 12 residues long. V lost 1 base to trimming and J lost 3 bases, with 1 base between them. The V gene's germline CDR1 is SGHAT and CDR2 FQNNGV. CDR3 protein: CASSLGGNTIYF. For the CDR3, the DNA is TGTGCCAGCAGCTTAGGTGGAAACACCATATATTTT.

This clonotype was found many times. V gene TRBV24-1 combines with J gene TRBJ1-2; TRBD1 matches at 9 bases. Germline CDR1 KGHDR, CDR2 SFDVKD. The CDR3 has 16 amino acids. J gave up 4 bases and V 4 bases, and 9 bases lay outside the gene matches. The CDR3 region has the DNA TGTGCCACCAGTGACGCAGGGACAGGGAGTCGCTATGGCTACACCTTC. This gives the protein CATSDAGTGSRYGYTF.

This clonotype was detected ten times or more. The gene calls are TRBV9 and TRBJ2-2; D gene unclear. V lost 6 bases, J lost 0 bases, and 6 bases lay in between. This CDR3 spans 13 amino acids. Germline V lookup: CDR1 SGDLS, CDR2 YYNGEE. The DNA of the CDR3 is TGTGCCAGCATGCACGCGAACACCGGGGAGCTGTTTTTT. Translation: CASMHANTGELFF.

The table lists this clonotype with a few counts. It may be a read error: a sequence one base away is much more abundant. For the CDR3, the DNA is TGTGCCTGCAGCAGCGGGACAGGGGTAAATTCACCCCTCCACTTT. Its translation: CACSSGTGVNSPLHF. The chain combines TRBV3-1 with TRBJ1-6, with 10 bases identical to TRBD1. CDR3 length: 15 residues. Looked up from germline, CDR1 is LGHDT and CDR2 is YNNKEL (reference sequence).

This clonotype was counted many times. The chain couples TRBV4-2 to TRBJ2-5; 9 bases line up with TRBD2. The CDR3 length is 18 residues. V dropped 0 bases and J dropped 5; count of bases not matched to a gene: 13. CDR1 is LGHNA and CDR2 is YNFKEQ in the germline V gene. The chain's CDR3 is CASSQEFAGGPQAETQYF. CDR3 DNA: TGTGCCAGCAGCCAAGAGTTTGCGGGGGGGCCGCAGGCGGAGACCCAGTACTTC.

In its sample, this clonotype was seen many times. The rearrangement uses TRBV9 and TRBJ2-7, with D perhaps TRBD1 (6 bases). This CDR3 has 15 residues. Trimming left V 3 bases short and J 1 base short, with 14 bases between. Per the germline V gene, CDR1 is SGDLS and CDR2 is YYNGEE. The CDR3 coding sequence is TGTGCCAGCAGCGCCGCAGGGGATACATCCTACGAGCAGTACTTC. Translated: CASSAAGDTSYEQYF.

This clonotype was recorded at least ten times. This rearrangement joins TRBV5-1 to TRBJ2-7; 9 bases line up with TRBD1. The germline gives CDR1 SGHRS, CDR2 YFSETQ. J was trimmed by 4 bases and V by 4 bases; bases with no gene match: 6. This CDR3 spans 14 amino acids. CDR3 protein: CASSTGTGLYEQYF. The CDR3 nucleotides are TGCGCCAGCAGCACCGGGACAGGGCTATACGAGCAGTACTTC.